A single sample gave rise to the 18 T cell receptor beta chains below, sequenced in a study of blood T cell repertoires in COVID-19. The table came from immunoSEQ multiplex PCR; TCRdb's copy has only in-frame clones and leaves some out. The sample has 95,000 to 150,000 clones, 80% to 85% seen once. Specimen: PBMCs or T cells enriched from blood (not recorded which). These receptors were obtained from a woman aged 30 to 39 who had recovered from COVID-19.

The V gene is TRBV6-5, the J gene TRBJ1-1; possible D gene TRBD1, 6 bases. Germline V lookup: CDR1 MNHEY, CDR2 SVGAGI. The V and J ends lost 6 bases and 5 bases respectively, with 16 bases between them. The length of the CDR3 is 14 residues. The CDR3 loop is CASRPTGYGTEAFF. DNA of the CDR3: TGTGCCAGCAGACCAACAGGGTACGGGACTGAAGCTTTCTTT.

The J gene is TRBJ1-1, the V gene TRBV6-2 or TRBV6-3; D call uncertain. Germline CDR1 is MNHEY and CDR2 is SVGEGT. This CDR3 comprises 16 residues. V lost 6 bases and J lost 6, with 23 bases in between. The CDR3, as DNA: TGTGCCAGCAGCCGCCGCAACCCTTTACGGTTATCTGAAGCTTTCTTT. This codes for CASSRRNPLRLSEAFF.

The chain combines TRBV3-1 (or the pseudogene TRBV3-2) with TRBJ2-1; D gene unclear. Germline V lookup: CDR1 LGHDT, CDR2 YNNKEL (reference sequence). V was clipped by 2 bases and J by 6 bases, with 2 bases between them. CDR3 length: 11 amino acids. The CDR3, as DNA: TGTGCCAGCAGCCAACTCAATGAGCAGTTCTTC. Its protein is CASSQLNEQFF.

This sequence joins TRBV7-9 and TRBJ2-7; 8 nucleotides line up with TRBD2. Germline V lookup: CDR1 SEHNR, CDR2 FQNEAQ (reference sequence). This CDR3 is built from 14 residues. The junction had 4 bases not matched to a gene; V was cut back by 2 bases and J by 4 bases. This CDR3 reads CASSLLAGSYEQYF. The CDR3 bases are TGTGCCAGCAGCTTATTAGCGGGATCGTACGAGCAGTACTTC.

Written as DNA, the CDR3 is TGTGCCAGCTCACCACCAGCAGGGACTCTAAACACCGGGGAGCTGTTTTTT. It yields the protein CASSPPAGTLNTGELFF. The V gene is TRBV18, the J gene TRBJ2-2; D possibly corresponds to TRBD2 (6 bases). CDR3 length equals 17 residues. V was clipped by 0 bases and J by 2 bases, with 13 bases between them. Germline CDR1 KGHSH, CDR2 LQKENI.

V is TRBV4-1 and J is TRBJ2-1, with TRBD2 matching over 11 bases. V was pared by 1 base and J by 4 bases, with 12 bases of the junction left unmatched. The CDR3 runs to 19 residues. Germline V lookup: CDR1 MGHRA, CDR2 YSYEKL. The CDR3 DNA sequence: TGCGCCAGCAGCCAAGGAAACCCCCGTCTAGCGGGGGGATACAATGAGCAGTTCTTC. Its protein is CASSQGNPRLAGGYNEQFF.

The gene calls are TRBV15 and TRBJ1-6; TRBD1 is a possible D gene (5 bases). In germline, CDR1 is LNHNV, CDR2 YYDKDF (reference sequence). This CDR3 spans 16 amino acids. Trimming pared 1 base from V and 6 bases from J, leaving 13 bases between. The CDR3 coding sequence is TGTGCCACCAGCAGAGTGGACATCACCCTTAATTCACCCCTCCACTTT. Protein product: CATSRVDITLNSPLHF. The full variable domain, in which reference TRBV15 and TRBJ1-6 provide the parts outside the CDR3, is DAMVIQNPRYQVTQFGKPVTLSCSQTLNHNVMYWYQQKSSQAPKLLFHYYDKDFNNEADTPDNFQSRRPNTSFCFLDIRSPGLGDTAMYLCATSRVDITLNSPLHFGNGTRLTVT.

This clone is a singleton in its sample. This rearrangement joins TRBV7-3 to TRBJ2-3, with 11 bases lining up with TRBD2. Trimming at V came to 2 bases and at J to 5 bases, leaving 0 bases not matched to a gene. This CDR3 comprises 14 residues. CDR1 is SGHTA and CDR2 is FQGTGA in the germline V gene. The DNA of the CDR3 is TGTGCCAGCAGCTTAGGGACTAGCGGAGATACGCAGTATTTT. This gives the protein CASSLGTSGDTQYF. Variable domain in full (rest from reference TRBV7-3 and TRBJ2-3): GAGVSQTPSNKVTEKGKYVELRCDPISGHTALYWYRQSLGQGPEFLIYFQGTGAADDSGLPNDRFFAVRPEGSVSTLKIQRTERGDSAVYLCASSLGTSGDTQYFGPGTRLTVL.

The rearrangement joins TRBV19 to TRBJ2-7; a weak D match, TRBD2 (5 bases). Between the trimmed V and J ends, which lost 1 base and 0 bases, there was a span of 13 bases. The CDR3 loop spans 16 amino acids. In germline, CDR1 is LNHDA, CDR2 SQIVND (reference sequence). The CDR3 sequence is CASSIAAAVSSYEQYF. The DNA of the CDR3 is TGTGCCAGTAGTATAGCAGCAGCGGTGAGCTCCTACGAGCAGTACTTC.

The rearrangement uses TRBV6-6 and TRBJ2-7; TRBD1 agrees at 7 bases. Germline CDR1 is MNHNY and CDR2 is SVGAGI (reference sequence). The CDR3 has 12 amino acids. The V segment lost 7 bases and the J segment 2 bases; nucleotides outside the gene matches: 2. CDR3 sequence reads: CASKGGPYEQYF. In DNA, the CDR3 is TGTGCCAGCAAAGGGGGCCCCTACGAGCAGTACTTC.

The rearrangement uses TRBV5-1 and TRBJ2-1, with TRBD2 matching 11 bases. The CDR3 has 16 amino acids. The trim removed 2 bases at V and 7 bases at J, leaving 8 bases unmatched. The germline CDR1 and CDR2 sequences are SGHRS and YFSETQ. The CDR3 region is CASSFTSGRGLNEQFF. DNA for the CDR3: TGCGCCAGCAGCTTCACTAGCGGGAGAGGTCTTAATGAGCAGTTCTTC.

The chain joins TRBV19 to TRBJ2-1; 9 bases map to TRBD2. CDR1 LNHDA and CDR2 SQIVND come from the germline V gene (reference sequence). V was pared by 4 bases and J by 5 bases, with 6 bases of the junction left unmatched. The CDR3 has 15 residues. The CDR3 DNA reads as TGTGCCAGTAGTACCCAGCGGGAGGTGGACAATGAGCAGTTCTTC. This gives the protein CASSTQREVDNEQFF.

The chain uses TRBV9 and TRBJ1-4; 9 nucleotides match TRBD1. Germline V lookup: CDR1 SGDLS, CDR2 YYNGEE. V shed 0 bases and J 6 bases; nucleotides not matched to a gene: 3. The CDR3 has 15 amino acids. The CDR3: CASSVEGQGYEKLFF. DNA for the CDR3: TGTGCCAGCAGCGTAGAGGGACAGGGTTATGAAAAACTGTTTTTT.

This clone was recorded only once. The V and J genes are TRBV28 and TRBJ1-6, with D possibly matching TRBD1 (6 bases). This CDR3 region has 14 residues. V gave up 6 bases and J gave up 0 bases, with 6 bases separating them. Germline V gene sequence: CDR1 MDHEN, CDR2 SYDVKM. CDR3 coding DNA: TGTGCCAGCAGGGACAGCTCCTATAATTCACCCCTCCACTTT. It specifies CASRDSSYNSPLHF.

The rearrangement joins TRBV5-6 to TRBJ2-5, with 14 bases identical to TRBD2. This CDR3 has 19 residues. V gave up 3 bases and J gave up 5 bases; unmatched junction bases: 15. Germline lookup yields CDR1 SGHDT and CDR2 YYEEEE. CDR3 DNA sequence: TGTGCCAGCAGCTCCGGGACTAGCGGGAGTTGGATCTGGCGGGAGACCCAGTACTTC. Encoded protein: CASSSGTSGSWIWRETQYF.

The V and J genes are TRBV7-9 and TRBJ1-5, with TRBD1 identical over 9 bases. The CDR3 spans 16 residues. J gave up 4 bases and V 5 bases, and 9 bases lay outside the gene matches. Germline V lookup: CDR1 SEHNR, CDR2 FQNEAQ (reference sequence). In DNA form, the CDR3 reads TGTGCCAGCAGCCCTCCGGGACAGGGTCCGAATCAGCCCCAGCATTTT. Its protein product is CASSPPGQGPNQPQHF.

The chain joins TRBV29-1 to TRBJ1-4, with a tentative D call TRBD1 (5 bases). The germline V gene has CDR1 SQVTM and CDR2 ANQGSEA. V lost 8 bases and J 5 bases, leaving 24 bases between the germline ends. CDR3 length equals 16 residues. This chain's CDR3 is CSPSPSSRDSNEKLFF. CDR3 coding DNA: TGCAGCCCCTCCCCTTCTTCCCGGGACTCCAATGAAAAACTGTTTTTT. Using reference TRBV29-1 and TRBJ1-4 for the parts outside the CDR3, the full variable domain is SAVISQKPSRDICQRGTSLTIQCQVDSQVTMMFWYRQQPGQSLTLIATANQGSEATYESGFVIDKFPISRPNLTFSTLTVSNMSPEDSSIYLCSPSPSSRDSNEKLFFGSGTQLSVL.

The chain employs TRBV15 and TRBJ1-5; TRBD1 matches 8 bases. J lost 4 bases, V lost 4 bases, and 6 bases had no gene match. CDR3 size: 15 residues. CDR1 and CDR2 (germline): LNHNV, YYDKDF (reference sequence). The CDR3 DNA sequence: TGTGCCACCAGCAAAACCCGGGACAGGAATCAGCCCCAGCATTTT. As protein: CATSKTRDRNQPQHF.